This TCR beta chain was retrieved from a study of blood T cell repertoires in COVID-19. The overall study: The samples span acute and convalescent COVID-19 from the United States, Italy and Spain.

V gave up 5 bases and J gave up 9 bases, with 14 bases separating them. This CDR3 is 12 amino acids long. Germline CDR1 is MNHEY and CDR2 is SVGEGT. Per the original methods: It was from reference gene primer amplification that nucleated cell counts were estimated. Sequenced by immunoSEQ multiplex PCR; TCRdb stores in-frame clones only, minus some. Clone size and the V and J calls come from that table; the DNA yielded D and trimming. The sample lists 250,000 to 350,000 clones; around 85% were seen once. This clone was recorded once. The genes are TRBV6-2 or TRBV6-3 and TRBJ2-7; perhaps TRBD2 as D (5 bases). The source of this sequence is a woman between 25 and 40 years old who had recovered from COVID-19. Sequencing input: peripheral blood. CDR3 sequence: CASSNPEEAQYF. CDR3 sequence (DNA): TGTGCCAGCAGTAACCCCGAGGAGGCGCAGTACTTC.